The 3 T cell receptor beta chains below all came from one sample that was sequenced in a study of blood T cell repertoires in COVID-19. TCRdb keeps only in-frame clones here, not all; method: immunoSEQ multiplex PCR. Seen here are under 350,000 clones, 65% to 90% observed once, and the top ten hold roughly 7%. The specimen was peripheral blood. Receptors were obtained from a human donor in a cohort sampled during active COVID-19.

The CDR3 loop reads CASSEQGLFSMNTEAFF. DNA of the CDR3: TGTGCCAGCAGTGAACAGGGTCTTTTTTCCATGAACACTGAAGCTTTCTTT. The chain recombines TRBV6-1 with TRBJ1-1; D possibly corresponds to TRBD1 (5 bases). The germline CDR1 and CDR2 sequences are MNHNS and SASEGT. The CDR3 is made up of 17 amino acids. V shed 2 bases and J shed 0 bases, with 16 bases lying between them.

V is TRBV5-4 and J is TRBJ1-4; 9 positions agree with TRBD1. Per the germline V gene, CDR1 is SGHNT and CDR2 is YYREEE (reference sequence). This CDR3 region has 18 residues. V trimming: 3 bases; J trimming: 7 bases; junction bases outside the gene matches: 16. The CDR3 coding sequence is TGTGCCAGCAGCTCCCTCTCGCCCGGACAGGGGTTGGCTGAAAAACTGTTTTTT. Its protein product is CASSSLSPGQGLAEKLFF.

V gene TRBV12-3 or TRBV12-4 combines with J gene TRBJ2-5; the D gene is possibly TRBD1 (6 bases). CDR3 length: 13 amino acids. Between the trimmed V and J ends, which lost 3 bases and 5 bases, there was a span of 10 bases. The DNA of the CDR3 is TGTGCCAGCAGTTTCGTTGACAGGGAGACCCAGTACTTC. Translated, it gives CASSFVDRETQYF.